This T cell receptor beta chain was identified in a study of blood T cell repertoires in COVID-19. Here immunoSEQ multiplex PCR was the method, and the copy in TCRdb shows in-frame clones only, minus some. This table has 150,000 or so clones, 70% to 90% appearing once. This CDR3 has 14 residues. V lost 5 bases, J lost 7 bases, and 6 bases stayed unmatched. Germline-derived CDR1 and CDR2 are SEHNR and FQNEAQ (reference sequence). This receptor was identified in a woman aged 45-65 years who had recovered from COVID-19. This chain uses TRBV7-9 with TRBJ1-3; 9 nucleotides align to TRBD1. Sequences were obtained from PBMCs or T cells enriched from blood (not recorded which). DNA of the CDR3: TGTGCCAGCAGCCCACCGGGACAGGGCAACACCATATATTTT. It specifies CASSPPGQGNTIYF.